These 19 T cell receptor beta chains were sequenced from one sample in a study of blood T cell repertoires in COVID-19. This table comes from immunoSEQ multiplex PCR, and its TCRdb copy is limited to in-frame clones, with some not included. The table lists fewer than 300,000 clones, approximately 88% of them singletons. Sequencing was done on a sample of PBMCs or T cells enriched from blood (not recorded which). The source is a woman aged 40 to 49 with acute COVID-19.

The chain uses TRBV15 and TRBJ1-5; no definite D call. V lost 6 bases and J lost 1, with 10 bases in between. The CDR3 is made up of 14 amino acids. Germline loops: CDR1 LNHNV, CDR2 YYDKDF (reference sequence). CDR3 sequence reads: CATRSGRSNQPQHF. The CDR3 nucleotides are TGTGCCACCAGGTCGGGGAGAAGCAATCAGCCCCAGCATTTT.

This rearrangement joins TRBV5-1 to TRBJ1-1, with no clear D. From germline, CDR1 is SGHRS and CDR2 YFSETQ. The CDR3 sequence is 13 residues long. V was shortened by 0 bases and J by 6 bases, with 9 bases between the two germline ends. In nucleotides, the CDR3 is TGCGCCAGCAGCTTGGCTGGCGGTTCTGAAGCTTTCTTT. It codes for CASSLAGGSEAFF.

CDR3 in DNA: TGTGCCAGCAGCGCCGGGGACAGCCACTACGAGCAGTACTTC. This codes for CASSAGDSHYEQYF. The chain links TRBV9 to TRBJ2-7; 7 nucleotides agree with TRBD1. The CDR3 is 14 residues long. Trimming cost V 3 bases and J 3 bases; bases outside gene matches: 6. The V gene's germline CDR1 is SGDLS and CDR2 YYNGEE.

J is TRBJ2-7 and V is TRBV15, with no clear D. V lost 0 bases and J lost 5, with 5 bases in between. CDR3 length: 12 amino acids. The V gene's germline CDR1 is LNHNV and CDR2 YYDKDF (reference sequence). The CDR3 sequence: CATSRDQNEQYV. The CDR3 nucleotides are TGTGCCACCAGCAGAGATCAGAACGAGCAGTACGTC.

This clone turned up a few times. This rearrangement joins TRBV10-3 to TRBJ2-5; D is ambiguous. The CDR3 is made up of 15 amino acids. V was cut by 0 bases and J by 2 bases, with 10 bases left in between. From germline, CDR1 is ENHRY and CDR2 SYGVKD. CDR3 sequence: CAISESTRVQETQYF. In DNA form, the CDR3 reads TGTGCCATCAGTGAGTCGACCCGGGTACAAGAGACCCAGTACTTC.

This chain joins TRBV30 and TRBJ2-1; perhaps TRBD1 as D (6 bases). Trimming stripped 2 bases from V and 6 bases from J, with 17 bases between. Germline CDR1 and CDR2: GTSNPN and SVGIG (reference sequence). CDR3 length: 15 residues. CDR3 nucleotides: TGTGCCTGGAGTATTACAGGGAGAAGAGGCAATGAGCAGTTCTTC. This encodes CAWSITGRRGNEQFF.

This chain joins TRBV30 and TRBJ2-7; D unclear. Trimming removed 0 bases from V and 6 bases from J, with 12 bases in between. Germline V lookup: CDR1 GTSNPN, CDR2 SVGIG (reference sequence). This CDR3 region has 13 residues. The CDR3 DNA sequence: TGTGCCTGGAGTGTTGGTAGCATCTCCGAGCAGTACTTC. It specifies CAWSVGSISEQYF.

This chain joins TRBV3-1 (or the pseudogene TRBV3-2) and TRBJ1-2; a possible D gene is TRBD1 (5 bases). Deletions cut 0 bases from V and 0 bases from J, with 14 bases between. The germline V gene encodes CDR1 LGHDT and CDR2 YNNKEL (reference sequence). CDR3 length: 17 amino acids. As DNA, the CDR3 is TGTGCCAGCAGCCAAGATAAGGGAGGGACCGCTAACTATGGCTACACCTTC. Its protein is CASSQDKGGTANYGYTF.

The chain uses TRBV9 and TRBJ1-1; D unclear. Trimming removed 0 bases from V and 4 bases from J, with 16 bases in between. CDR3 size: 16 residues. In germline, CDR1 is SGDLS, CDR2 YYNGEE. CDR3 amino acids: CASSVGGSVQLTEAFF. The CDR3 bases are TGTGCCAGCAGCGTAGGAGGGAGTGTTCAGCTCACTGAAGCTTTCTTT. The full variable domain, its missing parts supplied by reference TRBV9 and TRBJ1-1, is DSGVTQTPKHLITATGQRVTLRCSPRSGDLSVYWYQQSLDQGLQFLIQYYNGEERAKGNILERFSAQQFPDLHSELNLSSLELGDSALYFCASSVGGSVQLTEAFFGQGTRLTVV.

This clone turned up a few times. The CDR3 does not close with the conserved phenylalanine or tryptophan, likely indicating a read error. The limits of the CDR3 on the DNA are not certain, so only TCRdb's listed CDR3 is given. The rearrangement joins TRBV11-2 to TRBJ1-2; the tabulated D call, TRBD1, remains unverified against the DNA. Germline CDR1 reads SGHAT; CDR2 reads FQNNGV. The CDR3 is 12 residues long, ends included. The chain's CDR3 is CASSLGGGQIVL.

This sequence joins TRBV30 and TRBJ2-5; 12 bases line up with TRBD2. J lost 1 base, V lost 4 bases, and 7 bases had no gene match. The CDR3 runs to 16 residues. Germline-derived CDR1 and CDR2 are GTSNPN and SVGIG (reference sequence). This CDR3 is CAWTRPGLAGQETQYF. Here the CDR3 DNA reads TGTGCCTGGACCCGACCGGGACTAGCGGGCCAAGAGACCCAGTACTTC.

This clone was picked up a small number of times. V and J are TRBV4-3 and TRBJ2-1; weak D call: TRBD1 (8 bases). Germline CDR1 reads LGHNA; CDR2 reads YSLEER. Trimming took 1 base from V and 4 from J, leaving 14 bases between them. The length of the CDR3 is 16 residues. CDR3: CASSQAHRGGYNEQFF. The CDR3 DNA reads as TGCGCCAGCAGCCAAGCCCACAGGGGGGGGTACAATGAGCAGTTCTTC.

The chain couples TRBV24-1 to TRBJ1-1; D may be TRBD1 (6 bases). This CDR3 has 15 residues. The V gene's germline CDR1 is KGHDR and CDR2 SFDVKD. V gave up 4 bases and J gave up 3 bases, with 14 bases separating them. CDR3 protein: CATSDATKGDTEAFF. CDR3 bases: TGTGCCACCAGTGACGCAACCAAGGGGGACACTGAAGCTTTCTTT.

This chain links TRBV7-8 with TRBJ2-1; 13 positions agree with TRBD2. Germline loops: CDR1 SGHVS, CDR2 FQNEAQ. The ends lost 5 bases at V and 2 bases at J; junction bases unmatched: 6. This CDR3 contains 17 residues. CDR3 sequence (DNA): TGTGCCAGCAGCCCTCAACTAGCGGGAGGGGCCTACAATGAGCAGTTCTTC. Amino acids: CASSPQLAGGAYNEQFF.

This chain connects TRBV19 to TRBJ2-5, with TRBD1 matching over 9 bases. The germline V gene has CDR1 LNHDA and CDR2 SQIVND (reference sequence). Trimming removed 3 bases from V and 2 bases from J; junction bases left unmatched: 10. The CDR3 has 17 residues. CDR3 bases: TGTGCCAGTAGTATTAGATTGGGGACAGGGCGGCAAGAGACCCAGTACTTC. Amino acids: CASSIRLGTGRQETQYF.

The J gene is TRBJ2-1, the V gene TRBV7-3; D call uncertain. V shed 7 bases and J shed 6 bases, with 19 bases lying between them. Germline CDR1 is SGHTA and CDR2 is FQGTGA. The CDR3 has 15 residues. The CDR3 loop reads CASTEANPTGNEQFF. Here the CDR3 DNA reads TGTGCCAGCACGGAAGCGAACCCTACGGGCAATGAGCAGTTCTTC.

V usage is TRBV2 and J usage is TRBJ2-1; maybe TRBD2 (7 bases). The CDR3 runs to 15 residues. The V and J ends lost 4 bases and 14 bases respectively, with 24 bases between them. Germline CDR1 reads SNHLY; CDR2 reads FYNNEI. The CDR3 bases are TGTGCCAGCAGTGCGACGGGGGGCCAGGGGAGTGTTAAGTTCTTC. Amino acids: CASSATGGQGSVKFF.

V usage is TRBV13 and J usage is TRBJ2-2; 8 bases map to TRBD2. CDR1 is PRHDT, CDR2 FYEKMQ, per germline (reference sequence). Trimming at V came to 4 bases and at J to 5 bases, leaving 9 bases not matched to a gene. CDR3 length: 16 amino acids. The DNA of the CDR3 is TGTGCCAGCAGCTACACAGGGACTAGTTATACCGGGGAGCTGTTTTTT. Amino acids: CASSYTGTSYTGELFF.

The CDR3 is CASSIVVDSDQPQHF. The CDR3 DNA reads TGTGCCAGTAGTATAGTCGTAGACTCCGATCAGCCCCAGCATTTT. The chain uses TRBV19 and TRBJ1-5; no firm D call. Trimming pared 1 base from V and 5 bases from J, leaving 12 bases between. CDR3 length equals 15 residues. Germline V gene data show CDR1 as LNHDA and CDR2 as SQIVND (reference sequence).